This TCR beta chain was identified in a study of blood T cell repertoires in COVID-19. Study-wide context: Samples representing acute and convalescent COVID-19 were sourced from the United States, Italy and Spain.

In the original processing: Quantification of nucleated cells was approximated via reference gene primer amplification. Repertoires were generated with immunoSEQ multiplex PCR, while TCRdb's copy carries only in-frame clones and drops some. From that table come the V and J calls and clone size; the DNA was used to work out D and trimming. The sample shows around 460,000 clones, 70% to 90% of them seen only once. Seattle cases were enrolled at active infection and followed longitudinally. The CDR3 totals 15 residues. Trimming cost V 3 bases and J 1 base; bases outside gene matches: 5. Germline-derived CDR1 and CDR2 are SGHTA and FQGNSA.

The TCR comes from a man aged 18 to 29 with COVID-19, enrolled during active disease. The V call is TRBV7-2, the J call TRBJ2-5; 7 bases line up with TRBD1. The sequenced sample was peripheral blood. Written as DNA, the CDR3 is TGTGCCAGCAGCTTCACCTACAGGGGCCAAGAGACCCAGTACTTC. Its translation is CASSFTYRGQETQYF.